This T cell receptor (beta chain) was sequenced during a study of shared clonotypes between healthy human individuals. As defined, naive CD8 cells were CD45RO-negative and positively selected for CCR7, with terminally differentiated effector memory CD45RA+ cells excluded. Here immunoSEQ multiplex PCR was the method, and the copy in TCRdb shows in-frame clones only, minus some. The sample gives about 2.1 million clones, under 95% of which show up once; more than 1.5% is in the top ten. The V and J ends lost 4 bases and 7 bases, in that order; junction bases with no gene match: 7. Germline V gene data show CDR1 as SGHRS and CDR2 as YFSETQ. This CDR3 has 16 amino acids.

Input material: naive CD8+ T cells from PBMCs. This chain uses TRBV5-1 with TRBJ2-1, with 14 bases identical to TRBD2. The receptor's source is a man younger than 30 in good health. Some clones in this sample may be carry-over from other donors' samples. The CDR3 reads CASSPYGTSGSNEQFF. For the CDR3, the DNA is TGCGCCAGCAGCCCATACGGGACTAGCGGGAGTAATGAGCAGTTCTTC.